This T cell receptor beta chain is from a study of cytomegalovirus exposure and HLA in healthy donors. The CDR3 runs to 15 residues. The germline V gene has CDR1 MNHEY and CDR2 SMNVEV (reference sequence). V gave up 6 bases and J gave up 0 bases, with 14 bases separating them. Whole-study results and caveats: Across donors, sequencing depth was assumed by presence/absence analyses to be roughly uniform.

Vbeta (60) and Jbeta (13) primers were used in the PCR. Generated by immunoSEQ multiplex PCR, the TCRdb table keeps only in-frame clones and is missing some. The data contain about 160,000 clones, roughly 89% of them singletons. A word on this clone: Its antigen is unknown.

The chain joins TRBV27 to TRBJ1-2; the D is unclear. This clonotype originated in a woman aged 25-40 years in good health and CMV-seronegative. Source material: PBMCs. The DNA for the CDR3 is TGTGCCAGCAGCAATACCGGGATCCCTAACTATGGCTACACCTTC. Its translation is CASSNTGIPNYGYTF.